The 2 T cell receptor beta chains reported below all come from one sample, sequenced in a study of blood T cell repertoires in COVID-19. The table came from immunoSEQ multiplex PCR; TCRdb's copy has only in-frame clones and leaves some out. The table lists 450,000 to 500,000 clones, roughly nine tenths of them singletons. Sequencing was done on a sample of PBMCs or T cells enriched from blood (not recorded which). These TCRs come from a woman aged 18-29 years who had recovered from COVID-19.

The chain carries TRBV30 and TRBJ1-4; the match to TRBD1 covers 8 bases. The CDR3 consists of 14 residues. The V and J ends lost 1 base and 7 bases, in that order; junction bases with no gene match: 5. The germline V gene has CDR1 GTSNPN and CDR2 SVGIG (reference sequence). The CDR3: CAWSADRVAEKLFF. The CDR3 bases are TGTGCCTGGAGTGCGGACAGGGTTGCTGAAAAACTGTTTTTT.

The rearrangement links TRBV3-1 (or the pseudogene TRBV3-2) to TRBJ1-2; TRBD1 matches at 7 bases. Per the germline V gene, CDR1 is LGHDT and CDR2 is YNNKEL (reference sequence). The ends lost 5 bases at V and 6 bases at J; junction bases unmatched: 6. The length of the CDR3 is 13 residues. CDR3 residues: CASSATQGDGYTF. CDR3 nucleotides: TGTGCCAGCAGCGCAACGCAGGGGGATGGCTACACCTTC.